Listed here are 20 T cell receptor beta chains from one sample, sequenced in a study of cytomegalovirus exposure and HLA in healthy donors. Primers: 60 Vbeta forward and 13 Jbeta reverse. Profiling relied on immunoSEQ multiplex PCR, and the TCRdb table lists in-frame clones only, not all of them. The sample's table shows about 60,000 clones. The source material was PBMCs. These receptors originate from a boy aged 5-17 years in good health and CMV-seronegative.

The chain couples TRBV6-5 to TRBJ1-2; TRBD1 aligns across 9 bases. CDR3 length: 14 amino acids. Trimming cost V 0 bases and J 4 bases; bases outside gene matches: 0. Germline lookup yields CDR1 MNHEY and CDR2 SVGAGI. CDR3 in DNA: TGTGCCAGCAGTTACTCGGACAGGGGCTATGGCTACACCTTC. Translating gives CASSYSDRGYGYTF.

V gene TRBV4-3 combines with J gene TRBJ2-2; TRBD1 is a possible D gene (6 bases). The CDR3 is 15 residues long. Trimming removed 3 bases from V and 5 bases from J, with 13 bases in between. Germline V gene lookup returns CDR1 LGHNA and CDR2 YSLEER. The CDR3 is CASSQTTQGTGELFF. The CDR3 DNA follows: TGCGCCAGCAGCCAGACCACACAGGGAACCGGGGAGCTGTTTTTT.

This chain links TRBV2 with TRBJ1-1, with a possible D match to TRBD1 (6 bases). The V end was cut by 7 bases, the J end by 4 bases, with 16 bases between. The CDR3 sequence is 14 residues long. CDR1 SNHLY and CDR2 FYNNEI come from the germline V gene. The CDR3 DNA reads TGTGCCAGCATAAGGGGAGTAGGGGGCACTGAAGCTTTCTTT. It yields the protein CASIRGVGGTEAFF.

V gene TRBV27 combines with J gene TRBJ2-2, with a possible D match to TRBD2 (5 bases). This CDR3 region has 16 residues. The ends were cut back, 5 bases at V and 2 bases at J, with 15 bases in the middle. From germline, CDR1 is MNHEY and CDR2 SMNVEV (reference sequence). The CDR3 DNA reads TGTGCCAGCAGTGGGAGAACGCGGTACAACACCGGGGAGCTGTTTTTT. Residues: CASSGRTRYNTGELFF.

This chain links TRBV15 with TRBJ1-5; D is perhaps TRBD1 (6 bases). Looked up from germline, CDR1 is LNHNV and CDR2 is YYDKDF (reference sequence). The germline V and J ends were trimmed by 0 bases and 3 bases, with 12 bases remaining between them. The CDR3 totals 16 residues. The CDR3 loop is CATSRDETGSNQPQHF. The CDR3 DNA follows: TGTGCCACCAGCAGAGATGAAACAGGGTCCAATCAGCCCCAGCATTTT.

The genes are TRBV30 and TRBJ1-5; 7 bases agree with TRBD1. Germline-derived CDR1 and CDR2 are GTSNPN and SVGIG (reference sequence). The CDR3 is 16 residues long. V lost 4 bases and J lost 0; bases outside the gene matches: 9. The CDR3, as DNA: TGTGCCTGGAATACCAGGGGGGTCAATAGCAATCAGCCCCAGCATTTT. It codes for CAWNTRGVNSNQPQHF.

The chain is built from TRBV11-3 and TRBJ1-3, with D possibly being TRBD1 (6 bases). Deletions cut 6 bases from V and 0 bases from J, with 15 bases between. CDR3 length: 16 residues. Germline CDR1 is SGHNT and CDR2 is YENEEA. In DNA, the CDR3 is TGTGCCAGCAGTAAAGGGGGTACCCCCTCTGGAAACACCATATATTTT. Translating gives CASSKGGTPSGNTIYF.

In DNA, the CDR3 is TGTGCCAGCTCACCGCTACAAACGGGATCTAACTATGGCTACACCTTC. This translates into CASSPLQTGSNYGYTF. This chain connects TRBV18 to TRBJ1-2; D not certain. The CDR3 sequence is 16 residues long. V lost 3 bases, J lost 0 bases, and 14 bases lay in between. Germline V lookup: CDR1 KGHSH, CDR2 LQKENI.

CDR3 protein: CASSEPRQGFSGNTIYF. CDR3 in DNA: TGTGCCAGCAGTGAACCGAGACAGGGCTTCTCTGGAAACACCATATATTTT. V usage is TRBV6-1 and J usage is TRBJ1-3, with 7 nucleotides matching TRBD1. Germline V gene lookup returns CDR1 MNHNS and CDR2 SASEGT. The CDR3 length is 17 residues. Trimming took 2 bases from V and 0 from J; bases not matched to a gene: 7.

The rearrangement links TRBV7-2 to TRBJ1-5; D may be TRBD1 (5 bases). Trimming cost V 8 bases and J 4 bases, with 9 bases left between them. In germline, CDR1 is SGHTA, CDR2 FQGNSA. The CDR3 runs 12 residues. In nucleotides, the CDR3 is TGTGCCAGCGGCAGGGCGAATCAGCCCCAGCATTTT. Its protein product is CASGRANQPQHF.

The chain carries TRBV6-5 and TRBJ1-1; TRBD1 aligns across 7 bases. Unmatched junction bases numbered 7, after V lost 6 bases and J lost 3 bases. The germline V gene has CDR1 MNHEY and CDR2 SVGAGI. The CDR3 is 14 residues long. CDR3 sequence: CASREQGMDTEAFF. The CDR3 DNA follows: TGTGCCAGCAGGGAACAGGGGATGGACACTGAAGCTTTCTTT.

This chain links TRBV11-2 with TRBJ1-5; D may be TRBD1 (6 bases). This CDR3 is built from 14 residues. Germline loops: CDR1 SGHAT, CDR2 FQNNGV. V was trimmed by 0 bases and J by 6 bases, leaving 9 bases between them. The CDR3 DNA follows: TGTGCCAGCAGCTTAGATCTGGACAGTCAGCCCCAGCATTTT. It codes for CASSLDLDSQPQHF.

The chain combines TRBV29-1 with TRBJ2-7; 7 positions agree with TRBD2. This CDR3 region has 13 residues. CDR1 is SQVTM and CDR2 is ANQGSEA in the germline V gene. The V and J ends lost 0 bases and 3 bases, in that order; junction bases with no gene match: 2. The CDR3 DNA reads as TGCAGCGTTGAAGAAGCTAGCGGCTACGAGCAGTACTTC. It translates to CSVEEASGYEQYF.

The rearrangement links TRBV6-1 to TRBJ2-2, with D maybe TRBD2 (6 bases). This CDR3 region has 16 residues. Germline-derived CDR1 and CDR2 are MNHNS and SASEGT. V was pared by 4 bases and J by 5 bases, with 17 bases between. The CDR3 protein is CASSAPGGLTTGELFF. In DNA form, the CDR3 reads TGTGCCAGCAGTGCCCCCGGGGGACTTACAACCGGGGAGCTGTTTTTT.

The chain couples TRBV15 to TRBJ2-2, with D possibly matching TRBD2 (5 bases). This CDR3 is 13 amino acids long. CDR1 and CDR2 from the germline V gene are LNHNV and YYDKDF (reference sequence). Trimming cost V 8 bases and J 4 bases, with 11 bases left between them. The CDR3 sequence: CATGEGLTGELFF. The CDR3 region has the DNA TGTGCCACCGGAGAGGGCCTCACCGGGGAGCTGTTTTTT.

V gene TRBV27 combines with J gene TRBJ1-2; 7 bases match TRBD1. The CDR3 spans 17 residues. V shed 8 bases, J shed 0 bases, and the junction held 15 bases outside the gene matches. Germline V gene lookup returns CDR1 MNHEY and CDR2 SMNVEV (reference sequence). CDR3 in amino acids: CASLPGQTGSSNYGYTF. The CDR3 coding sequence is TGTGCCAGCCTCCCGGGACAGACAGGATCTTCTAACTATGGCTACACCTTC.

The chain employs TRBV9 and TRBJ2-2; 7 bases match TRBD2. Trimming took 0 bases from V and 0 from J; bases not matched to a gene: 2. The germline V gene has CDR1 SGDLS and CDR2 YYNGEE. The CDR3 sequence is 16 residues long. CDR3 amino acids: CASSVAGGANTGELFF. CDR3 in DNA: TGTGCCAGCAGCGTAGCTGGGGGGGCGAACACCGGGGAGCTGTTTTTT.

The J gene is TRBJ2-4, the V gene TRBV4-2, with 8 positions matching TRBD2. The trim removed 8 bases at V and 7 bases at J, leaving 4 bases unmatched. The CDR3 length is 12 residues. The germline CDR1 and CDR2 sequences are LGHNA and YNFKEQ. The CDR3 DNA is TGTGCCAGCCGGGGGGGTGCGAACATTCAGTACTTC. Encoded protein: CASRGGANIQYF.

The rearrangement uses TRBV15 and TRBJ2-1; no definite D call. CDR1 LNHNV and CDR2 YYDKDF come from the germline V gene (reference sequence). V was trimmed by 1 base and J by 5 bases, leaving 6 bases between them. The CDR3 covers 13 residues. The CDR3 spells CATSRVEHNEQFF. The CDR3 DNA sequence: TGTGCCACCAGCAGAGTAGAACACAATGAGCAGTTCTTC.

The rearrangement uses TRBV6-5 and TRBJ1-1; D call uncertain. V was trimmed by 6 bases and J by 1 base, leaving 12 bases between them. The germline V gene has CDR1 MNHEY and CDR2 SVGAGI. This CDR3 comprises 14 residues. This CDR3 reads CASRFGEQNTEAFF. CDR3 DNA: TGTGCCAGCAGGTTCGGGGAGCAGAACACTGAAGCTTTCTTT.